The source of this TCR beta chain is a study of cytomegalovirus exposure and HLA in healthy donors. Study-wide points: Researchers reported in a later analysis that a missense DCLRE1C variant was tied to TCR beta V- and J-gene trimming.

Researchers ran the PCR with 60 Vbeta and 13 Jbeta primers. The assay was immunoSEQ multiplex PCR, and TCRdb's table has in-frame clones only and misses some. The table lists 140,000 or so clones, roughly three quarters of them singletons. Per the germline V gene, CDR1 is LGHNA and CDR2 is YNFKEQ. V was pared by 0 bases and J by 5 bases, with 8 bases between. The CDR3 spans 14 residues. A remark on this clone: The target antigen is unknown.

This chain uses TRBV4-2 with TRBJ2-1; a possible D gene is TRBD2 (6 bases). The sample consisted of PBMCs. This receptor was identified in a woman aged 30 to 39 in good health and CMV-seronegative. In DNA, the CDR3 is TGTGCCAGCAGCCAAGACCGCGGGGACAATGAGCAGTTCTTC. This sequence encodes CASSQDRGDNEQFF.